Listed below are T cell receptor beta chains from one sample, sequenced in a study of T-cell reconstitution after alpha-beta-depleted transplantation in children. TCRdb re-analysed the PCR reads in MiXCR, keeping a single row per CDR3 protein. Of about 490,000 distinct CDR3 sequences in the sample, roughly a tenth were seen once. This specimen consisted of PBMCs, obtained before TCRalphabeta/CD19-depleted stem cell transplant. These receptors all come from a child between 2 and 9 years old with inherited bone marrow failure, due to receive a stem cell transplant. The CDR3 runs from the conserved cysteine through the conserved F or W. A D gene is named only where the DNA matches it firmly. Clone size is given for some rows only: seen once, a few or many times, or a class if the clone is expanded.

V gene	clone size	D gene	J gene	CDR3 DNA	CDR3 protein
TRBV5-5	many	NA	TRBJ1-1	TGTGCCAGCAGCTATTCACCCTTGTTGGTGGGGGTTCGTGCTTTCTTT	CASSYSPLLVGVRAFF
TRBV20-1	many	NA	TRBJ2-1	TGCAGTGCTAGAGATCGAGGGCAGGGTATTGAGCAGTTCTTC	CSARDRGQGIEQFF
TRBV10-3	many	TRBD2	TRBJ2-3	TGTGCCGGAGGGACTAGCGGGCAGGGCACAGATACGCAGTATTTT	CAGGTSGQGTDTQYF
TRBV7-2	NA	NA	TRBJ2-3	TGTGCCAGCAGCTATCCGCTGAATACGCAGTATTTT	CASSYPLNTQYF
TRBV24-1	many	NA	TRBJ1-1	TGTGCCACCAGTGAACGTACCTACACTGAAGCTTTCTTT	CATSERTYTEAFF
TRBV9	few	NA	TRBJ2-2	TGTGCCAGCAGCGAGCTACGGATCGGGGAGCTGTTTTTT	CASSELRIGELFF
TRBV7-9	many	NA	TRBJ2-1	TGTGCCAGCAGCTTTGGGGAGGCCGTACACCATGAGCAGTTCTTC	CASSFGEAVHHEQFF
TRBV27	many	TRBD2	TRBJ2-1	TGTGCCAGCAGTTTATCGATGGCGGGAGGTCGGTACGAGCAGTTCTTC	CASSLSMAGGRYEQFF
TRBV7-9	many	NA	TRBJ2-4	TGTGCCAGCAGCTCGCCCCCTAGCAAAAACATTCAGTACTTC	CASSSPPSKNIQYF
TRBV12-3/TRBV12-4	NA	TRBD1	TRBJ2-7	TGTGCCAGCAGTTCCTATTTAAGAGGACAGGGACTGGGCTCCTACGAGCAGTACTTC	CASSSYLRGQGLGSYEQYF
TRBV7-2	few	NA	TRBJ2-5	TGTGCCAGCAGCTTAGTCTGGGGGCAGGGAGAGACCCAGTACTTC	CASSLVWGQGETQYF
TRBV28	many	TRBD1	TRBJ2-3	TGTGCCATCCATAAGGGACAGGCCGGAGATACGCAGTATTTT	CAIHKGQAGDTQYF
TRBV5-5	many	TRBD2	TRBJ2-3	TGTGCCAGCAGCCTAACGGGGAGGGCCGGAGATACGCAGTATTTT	CASSLTGRAGDTQYF
TRBV10-3	many	TRBD2	TRBJ2-7	TGTGCCATCAGTGAGCTAAGCGGGAGTAACGAGCAGTACTTC	CAISELSGSNEQYF
TRBV7-2	NA	NA	TRBJ2-1	TGTGCCAGCAGCCCGGGACTCCCACCCGGGCCCAATGAGCAGTTCTTC	CASSPGLPPGPNEQFF
TRBV4-2	many	NA	TRBJ2-7	TGTGCCAGCAGCCAAGTGAGTGCACAGGGCGCTGACTACGAGCAGTACTTC	CASSQVSAQGADYEQYF
TRBV5-4	many	NA	TRBJ2-3	TGTGCCAGCAGCTGGACCCTTTCCCTGCCGGCCTATTTT	CASSWTLSLPAYF
TRBV5-4	NA	TRBD2	TRBJ2-1	TGTGCCAGCTCGGGACTAGCCAGCAATGAGCAGTTCTTC	CASSGLASNEQFF
TRBV3-1	many	NA	TRBJ2-7	TGTGCCAGCAGCCCCCGCATCGGGTCCTACGAGCAGTACTTC	CASSPRIGSYEQYF
TRBV9	NA	NA	TRBJ2-1	TGTGCCAGCAGCGTAGGGGGGGAGTCCTACAATGAGCAGTTCTTC	CASSVGGESYNEQFF
TRBV10-3	NA	NA	TRBJ2-7	TGTGCCATCAGTGAGTCGGGAGGCCCGACCATTAACTACGAGCAGTACTTC	CAISESGGPTINYEQYF
TRBV10-3	few	TRBD1	TRBJ2-7	TGTGCCATCAGTGAGCCCGGGACAGGCTCGGACTACGAGCAGTACTTC	CAISEPGTGSDYEQYF
TRBV7-2	many	TRBD2	TRBJ2-5	TGTGCCAGCAACAGCGGGGGGAGCAAGACCCAGTACTTC	CASNSGGSKTQYF
TRBV5-1	many	NA	TRBJ2-4	TGCGCCAGCCCTCCCGCGGTCGGGAGTGCCAAAAACATTCAGTACTTC	CASPPAVGSAKNIQYF
TRBV20-1	many	NA	TRBJ1-1	TGCAGTGCTAGAGCCCACACGGGATACACTGAAGCTTTCTTT	CSARAHTGYTEAFF
TRBV15	many	TRBD2	TRBJ2-2	TGTGCCACCAGCAGAGATCGGGTCAGGTTTAAAGCGGGAGCTAACGGGGAGCTGTTTTTT	CATSRDRVRFKAGANGELFF
TRBV7-2	NA	NA	TRBJ1-3	TGTGCCAGCAGCATAAGAAGGAACACCATATATTTT	CASSIRRNTIYF
TRBV19	NA	NA	TRBJ2-7	TGTGCCAGTAGTATATACTTGTCTATCCCCTACGAGCAGTACTTC	CASSIYLSIPYEQYF
TRBV5-1	many	TRBD2	TRBJ2-1	TGCGCCAGCAGCTTGGTTCCTAGCGGGACCTACAATGAGCAGTTCTTC	CASSLVPSGTYNEQFF
TRBV27	many	NA	TRBJ1-1	TGTGCCAGCACCCTGTCAGGAAATTTGAACACTGAAGCTTTCTTT	CASTLSGNLNTEAFF
TRBV12-3/TRBV12-4	few	NA	TRBJ1-6	TGTGCCAGCAGAAGAATCCAACTCCGGGACAAGAATTCACCCCTCCACTTT	CASRRIQLRDKNSPLHF
TRBV7-2	many	NA	TRBJ2-5	TGTGCCAGCAGCTTAGGGCGAGAGACCCAGTACTTC	CASSLGRETQYF
TRBV2	NA	NA	TRBJ2-1	TGTGCCAGCAGTGAAGCCCCCCTGGCCGAGCTTGAGGCCTACAATGAGCAGTTCTTC	CASSEAPLAELEAYNEQFF
TRBV7-9	many	NA	TRBJ2-7	TGTGCCAGCTCCCAGAGCTACTACGAGCAGTACTTC	CASSQSYYEQYF
TRBV2	many	NA	TRBJ2-5	TGTGCCAGCAGCGGGGTGGTTTTGGAGACCCAGTACTTC	CASSGVVLETQYF
TRBV27	many	TRBD2	TRBJ2-1	TGTGCCAGCAGTTCCCCGCTAGCGGGAGGTGAGCAGTTCTTC	CASSSPLAGGEQFF
TRBV4-1	many	NA	TRBJ2-2	TGCGCCAGCAGCCTCGCAGTAGGAGCGTTGAACACCGGGGAGCTGTTTTTT	CASSLAVGALNTGELFF
TRBV27	many	NA	TRBJ2-5	TGTGCCAGCGGTACAAGAACAGGGCCTGAGACCCAGTACTTC	CASGTRTGPETQYF
TRBV4-2	few	TRBD1	TRBJ2-1	TGTGCCAGCAGCCAAGCTGAGACAGGGGGCTACAATGAGCAGTTCTTC	CASSQAETGGYNEQFF
TRBV3-1	many	NA	TRBJ1-2	TGTGCCAGCAGCCAAGGACTGGGTGGCTACACCTTC	CASSQGLGGYTF
TRBV7-8	many	TRBD2	TRBJ2-3	TGTGCCAGCAGCTTAAAACTAGCGGGAGAGAGCACAGATACGCAGTATTTT	CASSLKLAGESTDTQYF
TRBV12-3/TRBV12-4	few	NA	TRBJ1-4	TGTGCCAGCAGTCACCGTGACGAGAGAAAACTGTTTTTT	CASSHRDERKLFF
TRBV10-3	many	NA	TRBJ1-2	TGTGCCATCAGTGTCACCCCGGGACGGACGAACTATGGCTACACCTTC	CAISVTPGRTNYGYTF
TRBV29-1	NA	NA	TRBJ2-1	TGCAGCGTGATGACCTGGAGCTCCTACAATGAGCAGTTCTTC	CSVMTWSSYNEQFF
TRBV6-5	many	NA	TRBJ2-1	TGTGCCAGCAGTTACGGGCAGAGCTCCTACAATGAGCAGTTCTTC	CASSYGQSSYNEQFF
TRBV15	many	TRBD2	TRBJ2-3	TGTGCCACCAGCAGCCCATTGTACCAGCCTCGGACTAGCGGGAGCGCAGATACGCAGTATTTT	CATSSPLYQPRTSGSADTQYF
TRBV12-3/TRBV12-4	NA	TRBD2	TRBJ2-7	TGTGCCAGCAGTTTCGGGTTAGGGACTAGCGGGAGGGCCGGGCAGTACTTC	CASSFGLGTSGRAGQYF
TRBV7-2	many	NA	TRBJ2-7	TGTGCCAGCAGCCCCCTTGGGGGGGCGGTCGAGCAGTACTTC	CASSPLGGAVEQYF
TRBV21-1	many	NA	TRBJ2-7	TGTGCCAGCAGCAAACGTAAGGGGTTCCCCTACGAGCAGTACTTC	CASSKRKGFPYEQYF
TRBV12-3/TRBV12-4	many	NA	TRBJ2-7	TGTGCCAGCAGTTTAATCGTAGCCTACGAGCAGTACTTC	CASSLIVAYEQYF
TRBV20-1	many	TRBD2	TRBJ2-1	TGCAGTGCTAGAGGGACTAGCTGGTCCTACAATGAGCAGTTCTTC	CSARGTSWSYNEQFF